Listed below are T cell receptor beta chains from one sample, sequenced in a study of molecular identifiers for immune sequencing clone quantification. MiXCR, run by TCRdb on the PCR reads, gives a single entry per CDR3 protein. The sample holds a few hundred thousand distinct CDR3 sequences, less than 30% seen once. The specimen was naive CD8+ T cells from blood, with Jurkat cell RNA spiked in. Every receptor here comes from a human donor in good health. Some libraries in this study had Jurkat cell RNA spiked in. CDR3s include the opening cysteine and the closing phenylalanine or tryptophan. The order of the fields is CDR3 DNA, CDR3 protein, D gene, J gene, clone size, V gene. D genes are given only for firm matches. Rows give clone size only sometimes, using once, few, many, or a class for an expanded clone.

CDR3nt: TGTGCCAGCAGCTTAGTGGTGGGGACCTCCTACAATGAGCAGTTCTTC; CDR3aa: CASSLVVGTSYNEQFF; d_gene: -; j_gene: TRBJ2-1; abundance: few; v_gene: TRBV11-2
CDR3nt: TGTGCCAGCAGTTATGGGACAGGGATAAATGGGGCCAACGTCCTGACTTTC; CDR3aa: CASSYGTGINGANVLTF; d_gene: TRBD1; j_gene: TRBJ2-6; abundance: few; v_gene: TRBV6-2/TRBV6-3
CDR3nt: TGCAGCGTTGAAATGGGGTCCAATGAGCAGTTCTTC; CDR3aa: CSVEMGSNEQFF; d_gene: -; j_gene: TRBJ2-1; abundance: many; v_gene: TRBV29-1
CDR3nt: TGTGCCAGCAAAGATGACGGGATCTATGGCTACACCTTC; CDR3aa: CASKDDGIYGYTF; d_gene: -; j_gene: TRBJ1-2; abundance: -; v_gene: TRBV12-3/TRBV12-4
CDR3nt: TGTGCCAGTCCCGGGACAGTAGATTCCGGGGAGCTGTTTTTT; CDR3aa: CASPGTVDSGELFF; d_gene: TRBD1; j_gene: TRBJ2-2; abundance: few; v_gene: TRBV12-3/TRBV12-4
CDR3nt: TGTGCCAGCAGTTCCGGGGATCGGAAGCCCCAGCATTTT; CDR3aa: CASSSGDRKPQHF; d_gene: -; j_gene: TRBJ1-5; abundance: -; v_gene: TRBV27
CDR3nt: TGCAGTGCAAGGGACTACGCGAACACCGGGGAGCTGTTTTTT; CDR3aa: CSARDYANTGELFF; d_gene: TRBD2; j_gene: TRBJ2-2; abundance: -; v_gene: TRBV20-1
CDR3nt: TGTGCCAGCCGACTGGGGCTTTTGTGGACAGATACGCAGTATTTT; CDR3aa: CASRLGLLWTDTQYF; d_gene: -; j_gene: TRBJ2-3; abundance: few; v_gene: TRBV12-3/TRBV12-4
CDR3nt: TGTGCCAGTAGTCCTCGGACGGCCGCGGGTGAAAAACTGTTTTTT; CDR3aa: CASSPRTAAGEKLFF; d_gene: -; j_gene: TRBJ1-4; abundance: -; v_gene: TRBV19
CDR3nt: TGTGCCAGCAGCCAAGAGCGGGACACTGGAAACACCATATATTTT; CDR3aa: CASSQERDTGNTIYF; d_gene: -; j_gene: TRBJ1-3; abundance: -; v_gene: TRBV3-1
CDR3nt: TGCGCCAGCAGCCAAGATTCGGGGGGGTGGGGCGAGCAGTACTTC; CDR3aa: CASSQDSGGWGEQYF; d_gene: TRBD2; j_gene: TRBJ2-7; abundance: -; v_gene: TRBV4-3
CDR3nt: TGTGCCAGCAGTGAAGGTCCCCTTAGAGATACGCAGTATTTT; CDR3aa: CASSEGPLRDTQYF; d_gene: -; j_gene: TRBJ2-3; abundance: many; v_gene: TRBV2
CDR3nt: TGTGCCAGCAGCTTCTATCTAGACAGGGGGTATGAGCAGTACTTC; CDR3aa: CASSFYLDRGYEQYF; d_gene: TRBD1; j_gene: TRBJ2-7; abundance: few; v_gene: TRBV11-2
CDR3nt: TGTGCCAGCAGCTCTAAGTACCAAGAGACCCAGTACTTC; CDR3aa: CASSSKYQETQYF; d_gene: -; j_gene: TRBJ2-5; abundance: few; v_gene: TRBV5-6
CDR3nt: TGCGCCAGCAGCCGGACGCCGGGACTAGCGGGAGGTAATACGCAGTATTTT; CDR3aa: CASSRTPGLAGGNTQYF; d_gene: TRBD2; j_gene: TRBJ2-3; abundance: few; v_gene: TRBV4-3
CDR3nt: TGTGCCACCAGAGGGACAGGGGGCGGGTCAGAGACCCAGTACTTC; CDR3aa: CATRGTGGGSETQYF; d_gene: TRBD1; j_gene: TRBJ2-5; abundance: few; v_gene: TRBV19
CDR3nt: TGTGCCAGCAGTGCCCGCCTGGACTTCTATGAGCAGTTCTTC; CDR3aa: CASSARLDFYEQFF; d_gene: -; j_gene: TRBJ2-1; abundance: -; v_gene: TRBV27
CDR3nt: TGCAGCGTTGTCAGGCTTGCAGACAACACAGATACGCAGTATTTT; CDR3aa: CSVVRLADNTDTQYF; d_gene: -; j_gene: TRBJ2-3; abundance: once; v_gene: TRBV29-1
CDR3nt: TGTGCCACCAGTGAGGGGTTCGATGAGCAGTTCTTC; CDR3aa: CATSEGFDEQFF; d_gene: -; j_gene: TRBJ2-1; abundance: -; v_gene: TRBV24-1
CDR3nt: TGTGCCAGTTGCACTTCCTCGAGCACAGGTACGCAGTATTTT; CDR3aa: CASCTSSSTGTQYF; d_gene: -; j_gene: TRBJ2-3; abundance: -; v_gene: TRBV19